Below, 17 T cell receptor beta chains from the same sample are listed, as sequenced in a study of blood T cells in healthy people across ages (dated by TCRdb to between 2015 and 2017). The method behind the library was 5' RACE. A second PCR of roughly 7 to 11 cycles was performed with a sample-barcoded 5' primer and a J-beta primer mix. TCRdb ran its own pipeline on the public reads, namely fastp trimming at Q25 and MiXCR clone calling, and kept in-frame beta chains. When rows share a CDR3 protein, they turn into one entry using the most common DNA and genes. Across this sample there are around 1,900,000 distinct CDR3 sequences, with about two fifths seen only once. The ten largest clones capture 23% of the sample. Sample: blood. The receptors originated from a human donor in good health.

The chain employs TRBV4-1 and TRBJ1-2; TRBD1 matches at 8 bases. The CDR3 is 16 residues long. CDR1 is MGHRA, CDR2 YSYEKL, per germline. V lost 2 bases to trimming and J lost 7 bases; unmatched junction nucleotides: 12. The CDR3 loop reads CASSQLQTGDYGGYTF. The CDR3 DNA reads as TGCGCCAGCAGCCAATTACAGACAGGGGATTATGGTGGCTACACCTTC.

Details on this clonotype: At one end the junction does not follow the germline gene, possibly because of a read error. The CDR3 is CSATEDERYF. CDR3 sequence (DNA): TGCAGCGCTACAGAGGACGAGCGGTACTTC. The V gene is TRBV29-1, the J gene TRBJ2-7; D unresolved. CDR3 length equals 10 residues. Germline assignment: CDR1 SQVTM and CDR2 ANQGSEA.

V and J are TRBV24-1 and TRBJ2-2, with 7 bases identical to TRBD1. This CDR3 region has 16 residues. The V gene's germline CDR1 is KGHDR and CDR2 SFDVKD. V lost 6 bases and J lost 4; bases outside the gene matches: 10. CDR3 region: CATSSLGQVSTGELFF. CDR3 DNA: TGTGCCACCAGTAGTCTTGGACAGGTGAGCACCGGGGAGCTGTTTTTT.

The chain joins TRBV7-2 to TRBJ2-1, with D possibly matching TRBD2 (6 bases). V gave up 0 bases and J gave up 2 bases, with 8 bases separating them. The germline gives CDR1 SGHTA, CDR2 FQGNSA. The length of the CDR3 is 15 residues. DNA for the CDR3: TGTACCAGCAGCTTAGCGGGGGGTCCCTACAATGAGCAGTTCTTC. This encodes CTSSLAGGPYNEQFF.

The genes are TRBV4-3 and TRBJ1-1, with unresolved D. The V end was cut by 3 bases, the J end by 1 base, with 12 bases between. Germline V CDR1 and CDR2: LGHNA, YSLEER. The CDR3 covers 15 residues. CDR3 in DNA: TGCGCCAGCAGCCAGACCGGACTTTCGAACACTGAAGCTTTCTTT. The encoded protein is CASSQTGLSNTEAFF.

The chain is built from TRBV7-2 and TRBJ2-3; a possible D gene is TRBD2 (5 bases). Germline V gene data show CDR1 as SGHTA and CDR2 as FQGNSA. The CDR3 runs to 17 residues. Trimming took off 3 bases at V and 0 bases at J, with 16 bases between the two ends. The CDR3, as DNA: TGTGCCAGCAGCTTCGAGCTTGACTGGACTAGCACAGATACGCAGTATTTT. Protein sequence: CASSFELDWTSTDTQYF.

This clonotype was observed a handful of times. This chain links TRBV20-1 with TRBJ2-7; D perhaps matches TRBD1 (5 bases). V lost 0 bases and J lost 0, with 12 bases in between. The CDR3 contains 15 residues. The V gene's germline CDR1 is DFQATT and CDR2 SNEGSKA (reference sequence). This chain's CDR3 is CSAREWTHPSYEQYF. The DNA of the CDR3 is TGCAGTGCTAGAGAGTGGACACATCCCTCCTACGAGCAGTACTTC.

The chain employs TRBV2 and TRBJ2-3; D remains ambiguous. Germline V gene data show CDR1 as SNHLY and CDR2 as FYNNEI. V lost 6 bases, J lost 0 bases, and 13 bases lay in between. This CDR3 is built from 15 residues. CDR3 nucleotides: TGTGCCAGCAGGAAGGGAAACCCTAGCACAGATACGCAGTATTTT. As protein: CASRKGNPSTDTQYF.

This clonotype was seen a few times. The V and J genes are TRBV3-1 and TRBJ1-4, with TRBD1 matching 9 bases. The CDR3 is 16 amino acids. V lost 1 base, J lost 5 bases, and 5 bases stayed unmatched. Per germline, CDR1 LGHDT and CDR2 YNNKEL (reference sequence). This chain's CDR3 is CASSQASGQGNEKLFF. CDR3 nucleotide sequence: TGTGCCAGCAGCCAAGCGTCTGGACAGGGGAATGAAAAACTGTTTTTT.

This chain uses TRBV28 with TRBJ2-5; D possibly matches TRBD1 or TRBD2 (5 bases each). The DNA end is a closer match to TRBJ2-7, so the J assignment may be wrong. CDR1 MDHEN and CDR2 SYDVKM come from the germline V gene. The CDR3 is made up of 15 amino acids. The CDR3 DNA reads as TGTGCCAGCAGTTTCCCAATCGGGACGACCTACGAGCAGTACTTC. Translating it yields CASSFPIGTTYEQYF.

This clonotype was found a few times. The chain's CDR3 is CSVHRRAGYGYTF. The CDR3 nucleotides read TGCAGCGTTCATAGACGGGCGGGCTATGGCTACACCTTC. V is TRBV29-1 and J is TRBJ1-2, with unresolved D. Trimming stripped 5 bases from V and 4 bases from J, with 14 bases between. CDR3 size: 13 residues. Germline-derived CDR1 and CDR2 are SQVTM and ANQGSEA.

The rearrangement uses TRBV7-2 and TRBJ2-3; D gene unclear. CDR1 is SGHTA and CDR2 is FQGNSA in the germline V gene. Trimming took 4 bases from V and 2 from J, leaving 22 bases between them. This CDR3 is 18 amino acids long. CDR3 protein: CASSSSPLRFFSTDTQYF. In nucleotides, the CDR3 is TGTGCCAGCAGCTCTTCACCCCTCAGGTTTTTTTCCACAGATACGCAGTATTTT. Combining the CDR3 with reference TRBV7-2 and TRBJ2-3 gives the whole variable domain GAGVSQSPSNKVTEKGKDVELRCDPISGHTALYWYRQSLGQGLEFLIYFQGNSAPDKSGLPSDRFSAERTGGSVSTLTIQRTQQEDSAVYLCASSSSPLRFFSTDTQYFGPGTRLTVL.

The chain is built from TRBV20-1 and TRBJ2-1; the D gene could be TRBD1 or TRBD2 (5 bases each). The germline gives CDR1 DFQATT, CDR2 SNEGSKA (reference sequence). Trimming removed 3 bases from V and 10 bases from J, with 16 bases in between. This CDR3 comprises 13 residues. This CDR3 reads CSASDVWGSEQFF. The CDR3 DNA sequence: TGCAGTGCTAGTGATGTATGGGGGTCCGAGCAGTTCTTC.

The J gene is TRBJ2-7, the V gene TRBV9; possibly TRBD1 for D (6 bases). Germline-derived CDR1 and CDR2 are SGDLS and YYNGEE. This CDR3 comprises 16 residues. V lost 0 bases and J lost 0, with 13 bases in between. CDR3 amino acids: CASSVGGRGDSYEQYF. The CDR3 DNA follows: TGTGCCAGCAGCGTAGGGGGCAGGGGAGACTCCTACGAGCAGTACTTC.

The genes are TRBV20-1 and TRBJ2-5; no reliable D call. TRBJ2-7 explains the end of the DNA better; the J call may be wrong. CDR3 length equals 13 residues. The germline V gene has CDR1 DFQATT and CDR2 SNEGSKA (reference sequence). The CDR3 nucleotides are TGCAGTGCGAACGGAGAGGTCATATACGAGCAGTACTTC. This translates into CSANGEVIYEQYF.

Notes on this clonotype: At one end the junction does not follow the germline gene, possibly because of a read error. The chain carries TRBV4-2 and TRBJ2-2, with 7 bases that match TRBD1. Germline V gene sequence: CDR1 LGHNA, CDR2 YNFKEQ. CDR3 size: 18 residues. The CDR3, as DNA: TGTGCCAGCAGCCAAGATCCCTGGGTACAGGGGCTTCACGGGGAGCGGTTTTTT. It yields the protein CASSQDPWVQGLHGERFF.

V and J are TRBV11-2 and TRBJ2-1, with a weak D call TRBD1 (6 bases). The V gene's germline CDR1 is SGHAT and CDR2 FQNNGV. Trimming took off 6 bases at V and 8 bases at J, with 8 bases between the two ends. The CDR3 spans 11 residues. The CDR3 DNA follows: TGTGCCAGCAGGTGGGGGCATGAGCAGTTCTTC. Protein sequence: CASRWGHEQFF.